This passage covers 15 T cell receptor beta chains from one sample sequenced in a study of OX40 agonist ivuxolimab in advanced cancers. TCRdb keeps only in-frame clones here, not all; method: immunoSEQ multiplex PCR. The repertoire consists of over 30,000 clones, with approximately 82% occurring once and the leading ten covering around 1.9%. Sequences were derived from CD4+ or CD8+ T cells sorted from blood, sampled in a trial of the OX40 agonist ivuxolimab. All receptors come from an adult with an advanced solid tumor such as melanoma, head and neck, liver or kidney cancer.

V gene TRBV29-1 combines with J gene TRBJ2-3, with D unresolved. Germline CDR1 reads SQVTM; CDR2 reads ANQGSEA. Trimming left V 3 bases short and J 6 bases short, with 7 bases between. There are 11 residues in the CDR3. CDR3 amino acids: CSVEHVDTQYF. In DNA, the CDR3 is TGCAGCGTTGAGCATGTGGATACGCAGTATTTT.

This clone was observed once. The chain combines TRBV5-1 with TRBJ2-1; 8 nucleotides agree with TRBD2. CDR3 length: 14 amino acids. Germline trimming cut 3 bases from V and 10 bases from J; bases unmatched to any gene: 9. CDR1 and CDR2 from the germline V gene are SGHRS and YFSETQ. The CDR3 loop reads CASSSGGASGEQFF. DNA of the CDR3: TGCGCCAGCAGCTCCGGGGGGGCCTCTGGGGAGCAGTTCTTC.

This chain uses TRBV10-2 with TRBJ2-2; 9 bases align to TRBD1. In germline, CDR1 is WSHSY, CDR2 SAAADI. This CDR3 is 17 amino acids long. Trimming took 2 bases from V and 8 from J; bases not matched to a gene: 12. Written as DNA, the CDR3 is TGCGCCAGCAGTGAGCGGGGAGGACAGGGGATGGTGGGGGAGCTGTTTTTT. Protein: CASSERGGQGMVGELFF.

V gene TRBV5-4 combines with J gene TRBJ2-2; D unclear. This CDR3 comprises 13 residues. Germline CDR1 SGHNT, CDR2 YYREEE (reference sequence). The V end was cut by 0 bases, the J end by 5 bases, with 5 bases between. CDR3 protein: CASSLVRTGELFF. The CDR3 region has the DNA TGTGCCAGCAGCTTGGTCCGGACCGGGGAGCTGTTTTTT.

The chain is built from TRBV27 and TRBJ1-5; TRBD1 aligns across 8 bases. Germline V gene lookup returns CDR1 MNHEY and CDR2 SMNVEV (reference sequence). The CDR3 is 17 residues long. The V and J ends lost 3 bases and 1 base, in that order; junction bases with no gene match: 8. This chain's CDR3 is CASSFLPTGVSNQPQHF. The CDR3 DNA follows: TGTGCCAGCAGTTTCTTACCGACAGGGGTGAGCAATCAGCCCCAGCATTTT.

Only one count was recorded for this clone. This rearrangement joins TRBV28 to TRBJ1-5; D is ambiguous. CDR1 is MDHEN, CDR2 SYDVKM, per germline. Trimming pared 7 bases from V and 7 bases from J, leaving 14 bases between. This CDR3 has 13 residues. CDR3: CASTREFTQPQHF. In DNA form, the CDR3 reads TGTGCCAGCACCCGAGAATTCACCCAGCCCCAGCATTTT. Full variable domain (outside the CDR3, taken from reference TRBV28 and TRBJ1-5): DVKVTQSSRYLVKRTGEKVFLECVQDMDHENMFWYRQDPGLGLRLIYFSYDVKMKEKGDIPEGYSVSREKKERFSLILESASTNQTSMYLCASTREFTQPQHFGDGTRLSIL.

This rearrangement joins TRBV2 to TRBJ1-4; D gene ambiguous. Germline CDR1 reads SNHLY; CDR2 reads FYNNEI. V was pared by 2 bases and J by 1 base, with 14 bases between. This CDR3 spans 17 amino acids. The chain's CDR3 is CASSERGPAETNEKLFF. CDR3 coding DNA: TGTGCCAGCAGTGAAAGAGGGCCTGCGGAAACTAATGAAAAACTGTTTTTT.

This clone has just a few counts. CDR3 protein: CASSPTAGNEKLFF. As DNA, the CDR3 is TGTGCCAGCAGTCCGACAGCGGGAAATGAAAAACTGTTTTTT. The chain carries TRBV6-5 and TRBJ1-4, with D perhaps TRBD1 (5 bases). The germline V and J ends were trimmed by 5 bases and 5 bases, with 12 bases remaining between them. The CDR3 runs 14 residues. From germline, CDR1 is MNHEY and CDR2 SVGAGI.

The rearrangement uses TRBV28 and TRBJ2-1; maybe TRBD2 (5 bases). Trimming shortened V by 8 bases and J by 6 bases, and 8 bases separated the two germline ends. The CDR3 is made up of 11 amino acids. In germline, CDR1 is MDHEN, CDR2 SYDVKM. CDR3 residues: CASGGPNEQFF. CDR3 DNA sequence: TGTGCCAGCGGAGGACCCAATGAGCAGTTCTTC.

The chain couples TRBV9 to TRBJ2-7; 10 bases line up with TRBD2. The CDR3 extends over 16 amino acids. V shed 0 bases, J shed 9 bases, and the junction held 12 bases outside the gene matches. CDR1 and CDR2 from the germline V gene are SGDLS and YYNGEE. CDR3 in amino acids: CASSVGASGSGAGQYF. Here the CDR3 DNA reads TGTGCCAGCAGCGTAGGAGCTAGCGGGAGTGGGGCCGGGCAGTACTTC.

The chain has TRBV19 and TRBJ2-7; 10 bases line up with TRBD2. The CDR3 contains 14 residues. Looked up from germline, CDR1 is LNHDA and CDR2 is SQIVND (reference sequence). The V segment lost 9 bases and the J segment 2 bases; nucleotides outside the gene matches: 7. CDR3 amino acids: CASSLAGGAYEQYF. The CDR3 bases are TGTGCCAGCTCTTTAGCGGGGGGTGCCTACGAGCAGTACTTC.

The rearrangement joins TRBV29-1 to TRBJ2-7, with D hard to call. This CDR3 is built from 12 residues. In germline, CDR1 is SQVTM, CDR2 ANQGSEA. The V and J ends lost 4 bases and 2 bases respectively, with 9 bases between them. The CDR3 here is CSVGVGPYEQYF. In nucleotides, the CDR3 is TGCAGCGTTGGCGTCGGACCCTACGAGCAGTACTTC.

The chain uses TRBV12-5 and TRBJ2-2, with no clear D. The germline gives CDR1 LGHNT, CDR2 FRNRAP. Trimming removed 0 bases at V and 0 bases at J, with 8 bases between. This CDR3 has 16 residues. CDR3 sequence reads: CASGLVMPPNTGELFF. CDR3 sequence (DNA): TGTGCTAGTGGTTTGGTAATGCCCCCGAACACCGGGGAGCTGTTTTTT.

The table lists this clone with a count of one. The chain combines TRBV28 with TRBJ1-4; 12 bases are a match to TRBD1. CDR1 and CDR2 (germline): MDHEN, SYDVKM. J was trimmed by 7 bases and V by 6 bases; bases with no gene match: 9. This CDR3 region has 16 residues. The CDR3 DNA follows: TGTGCCAGCAGCCCGGGACAGGGGGCCTACAGTGAAAAACTGTTTTTT. It translates to CASSPGQGAYSEKLFF. The variable domain in full, completed from reference TRBV28 and TRBJ1-4, reads DVKVTQSSRYLVKRTGEKVFLECVQDMDHENMFWYRQDPGLGLRLIYFSYDVKMKEKGDIPEGYSVSREKKERFSLILESASTNQTSMYLCASSPGQGAYSEKLFFGSGTQLSVL.

The V gene is TRBV6-6, the J gene TRBJ2-1; D is perhaps TRBD2 (6 bases). V was trimmed by 6 bases and J by 7 bases, leaving 19 bases between them. Germline assignment: CDR1 MNHNY and CDR2 SVGAGI (reference sequence). There are 15 residues in the CDR3. This CDR3 reads CASSQTRRLENEQFF. The DNA of the CDR3 is TGTGCCAGCAGCCAGACTAGACGGTTGGAGAATGAGCAGTTCTTC.